One sample yielded the 18 T cell receptor beta chains listed below, sequenced in a study of cytotoxic CD8 clonotypes in ibrutinib-treated CLL. The data were produced by immunoSEQ multiplex PCR, yet TCRdb's version contains in-frame clones alone and is incomplete. The top ten clones hold 25% to 30% of a sample with 110,000 to 150,000 clones, 60% to 80% of them seen once. Sequences were derived from PBMCs, sampled after 12 months of ibrutinib treatment. Every receptor here comes from a human donor with chronic lymphocytic leukemia.

V usage is TRBV18 and J usage is TRBJ1-2; D gene unclear. CDR3 length: 16 residues. V lost 3 bases and J lost 4, with 18 bases in between. Germline V lookup: CDR1 KGHSH, CDR2 LQKENI. The CDR3, as DNA: TGTGCCAGCTCACCCCCGGCAGCCGGAGGAGGCTATGGCTACACCTTC. Amino acid sequence: CASSPPAAGGGYGYTF. Full variable domain (outside the CDR3, taken from reference TRBV18 and TRBJ1-2): NAGVMQNPRHLVRRRGQEARLRCSPMKGHSHVYWYRQLPEEGLKFMVYLQKENIIDESGMPKERFSAEFPKEGPSILRIQQVVRGDSAAYFCASSPPAAGGGYGYTFGSGTRLTVV.

This clone was counted a few times. J is TRBJ1-3 and V is TRBV13; D is uncertain. The germline CDR1 and CDR2 sequences are PRHDT and FYEKMQ (reference sequence). CDR3 length: 15 amino acids. V lost 5 bases and J lost 0, with 11 bases in between. For the CDR3, the DNA is TGTGCCAGCAGCGAAAGATTGAGCTCTGGAAACACCATATATTTT. It translates to CASSERLSSGNTIYF.

This chain links TRBV6-5 with TRBJ2-2; D perhaps matches TRBD1 (6 bases). Germline V gene lookup returns CDR1 MNHEY and CDR2 SVGAGI. V shed 7 bases and J shed 1 base, with 13 bases lying between them. CDR3 size: 15 residues. The CDR3 loop reads CASTRGTLNTGELFF. The DNA of the CDR3 is TGTGCCAGCACTAGGGGGACCCTGAACACCGGGGAGCTGTTTTTT.

The chain carries TRBV13 and TRBJ2-7; the D gene is possibly TRBD2 (5 bases). V lost 3 bases and J lost 2, with 17 bases in between. Germline loops: CDR1 PRHDT, CDR2 FYEKMQ (reference sequence). This CDR3 has 16 residues. CDR3 DNA sequence: TGTGCCAGCAGCTTTAACCCGGGGAAGAAGGCCTACGAGCAGTACTTC. Encoded protein: CASSFNPGKKAYEQYF.

The chain is built from TRBV10-3 and TRBJ1-1; 9 nucleotides match TRBD1. Germline V gene lookup returns CDR1 ENHRY and CDR2 SYGVKD. The CDR3 has 15 residues. Unmatched junction bases numbered 11, after V lost 6 bases and J lost 6 bases. This CDR3 is CAIREEGTGRPEAFF. The CDR3 nucleotides are TGTGCCATCAGGGAAGAAGGGACAGGGCGTCCTGAAGCTTTCTTT.

This chain connects TRBV19 to TRBJ2-4; tentatively, D is TRBD2 (6 bases). Germline-derived CDR1 and CDR2 are LNHDA and SQIVND (reference sequence). This CDR3 is built from 16 residues. Trimming removed 3 bases from V and 3 bases from J, with 15 bases in between. The CDR3 DNA sequence: TGTGCCAGTAGTATTACGGGGGAGTCGGTCAAAAACATTCAGTACTTC. The encoded protein is CASSITGESVKNIQYF.

CDR3 loop: CASPGPYGYTF. The CDR3 coding sequence is TGTGCCAGCCCTGGGCCCTATGGCTACACCTTC. The rearrangement links TRBV2 to TRBJ1-2; D remains unclear. The CDR3 is 11 residues long. Per the germline V gene, CDR1 is SNHLY and CDR2 is FYNNEI. Trimming pared 8 bases from V and 4 bases from J, leaving 8 bases between.

The chain's CDR3 is CASSVGGTGGLEQFF. The CDR3 nucleotides read TGTGCCAGCAGCGTAGGGGGGACAGGGGGCCTTGAGCAGTTCTTC. V usage is TRBV9 and J usage is TRBJ2-1; 12 bases agree with TRBD1. The ends lost 0 bases at V and 9 bases at J; junction bases unmatched: 4. The germline V gene encodes CDR1 SGDLS and CDR2 YYNGEE. The CDR3 runs to 15 residues.

The CDR3 region has the DNA TGCGCCAGCAGCCCGACAGGAGACCATGGCTACACCTTC. It encodes CASSPTGDHGYTF. This sequence joins TRBV4-3 and TRBJ1-2; tentative D call: TRBD1 (6 bases). V dropped 4 bases and J dropped 6 bases, with 12 bases sitting between them. The CDR3 spans 13 residues. Germline CDR1 and CDR2: LGHNA and YSLEER.

The chain uses TRBV21-1 and TRBJ2-1; the table calls TRBD1, which could not be checked here. TRBV21-1 is listed as a pseudogene. This CDR3 spans 14 amino acids. The CDR3 loop is CASTGGASYNEQFF. As DNA, the CDR3 is TGTGCCAGCACAGGGGGCGCTAGCTACAATGAGCAGTTCTTC.

V usage is TRBV18 and J usage is TRBJ1-5; D gene uncertain. Trimming cost V 2 bases and J 5 bases, with 16 bases left between them. The CDR3 length is 16 residues. The germline V gene encodes CDR1 KGHSH and CDR2 LQKENI. CDR3 sequence reads: CASSPYVRRDDQPQHF. The CDR3 bases are TGTGCCAGCTCACCATACGTGAGACGAGATGATCAGCCCCAGCATTTT.

This clone was seen more than once but under ten times. Different DNA sequences within this sample yield the same CDR3. The chain couples TRBV19 to TRBJ2-7; D unresolved. Trimming shortened V by 4 bases and J by 2 bases, and 9 bases separated the two germline ends. The CDR3 has 13 amino acids. Germline lookup yields CDR1 LNHDA and CDR2 SQIVND (reference sequence). DNA for the CDR3: TGTGCCAGTAGTAAAGGTTACCCCTACGAGCAGTACTTC. This translates into CASSKGYPYEQYF. Supplemented by reference TRBV19 and TRBJ2-7, the full variable domain reads DGGITQSPKYLFRKEGQNVTLSCEQNLNHDAMYWYRQDPGQGLRLIYYSQIVNDFQKGDIAEGYSVSREKKESFPLTVTSAQKNPTAFYLCASSKGYPYEQYFGPGTRLTVT.

The chain is built from TRBV15 and TRBJ2-1, with 9 bases aligning to TRBD1. V shed 8 bases, J shed 4 bases, and the junction held 12 bases outside the gene matches. The length of the CDR3 is 16 residues. CDR1 is LNHNV and CDR2 is YYDKDF in the germline V gene (reference sequence). The DNA of the CDR3 is TGTGCCACCGCCATGGGACAGGGCCGAATTTACAATGAGCAGTTCTTC. It is translated as CATAMGQGRIYNEQFF.

This clone was detected only once. The rearrangement joins TRBV6-6 to TRBJ2-3; 8 bases fit TRBD1. V lost 2 bases to trimming and J lost 2 bases; unmatched junction nucleotides: 6. The germline gives CDR1 MNHNY, CDR2 SVGAGI (reference sequence). The CDR3 consists of 16 residues. The CDR3 DNA follows: TGTGCCAGCAGTTACGGCAGGGGGCTACTCACAGATACGCAGTATTTT. Its protein product is CASSYGRGLLTDTQYF.

The CDR3 sequence: CASSSPRLLGFFF. As DNA, the CDR3 is TGTGCCAGCAGTTCCCCCAGGCTCTTGGGATTTTTTTTT. V and J are TRBV28 and TRBJ1-4; no definite D call. The CDR3 runs 13 residues. The ends were cut back, 4 bases at V and 17 bases at J, with 20 bases in the middle. The germline gives CDR1 MDHEN, CDR2 SYDVKM.

This chain uses TRBV6-5 with TRBJ2-1, with TRBD1 as a possible D gene (5 bases). The CDR3 is made up of 15 amino acids. V lost 1 base and J 6 bases, leaving 13 bases between the germline ends. In germline, CDR1 is MNHEY, CDR2 SVGAGI. CDR3 sequence reads: CASSYWGPQGNEQFF. For the CDR3, the DNA is TGTGCCAGCAGTTACTGGGGTCCCCAGGGCAATGAGCAGTTCTTC.

The chain employs TRBV7-9 and TRBJ2-2, with TRBD2 matching 9 bases. The CDR3 covers 15 residues. The junction had 8 bases not matched to a gene; V was cut back by 10 bases and J by 2 bases. The germline V gene encodes CDR1 SEHNR and CDR2 FQNEAQ (reference sequence). CDR3 in amino acids: CAIRLGLANTGELFF. The CDR3 bases are TGTGCCATCCGCCTGGGACTAGCAAACACCGGGGAGCTGTTTTTT.

The V and J genes are TRBV11-2 and TRBJ2-7, with TRBD1 as a possible D gene (8 bases). The CDR3 loop spans 16 amino acids. Germline V gene data show CDR1 as SGHAT and CDR2 as FQNNGV. The V and J ends lost 5 bases and 4 bases respectively, with 21 bases between them. In DNA form, the CDR3 reads TGTGCCAGCAGCATAACAGGGGGGGCAGCCGGATACGAGCAGTACTTC. Amino acid sequence: CASSITGGAAGYEQYF.